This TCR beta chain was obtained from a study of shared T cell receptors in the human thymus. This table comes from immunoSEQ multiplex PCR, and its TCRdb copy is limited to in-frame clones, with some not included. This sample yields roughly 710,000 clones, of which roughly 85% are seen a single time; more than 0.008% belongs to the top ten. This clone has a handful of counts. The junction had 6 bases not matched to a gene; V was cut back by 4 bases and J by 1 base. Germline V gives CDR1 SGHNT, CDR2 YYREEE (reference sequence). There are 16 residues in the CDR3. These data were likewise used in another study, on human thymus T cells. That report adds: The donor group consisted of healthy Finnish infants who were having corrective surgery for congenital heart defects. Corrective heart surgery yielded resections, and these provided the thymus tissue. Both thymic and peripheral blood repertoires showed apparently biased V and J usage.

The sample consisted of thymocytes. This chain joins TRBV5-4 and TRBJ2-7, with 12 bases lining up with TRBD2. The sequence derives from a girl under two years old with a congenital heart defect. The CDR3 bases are TGTGCCAGCAGCGGAAAGACTAGCGGGGGATCCTACGAGCAGTACTTC. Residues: CASSGKTSGGSYEQYF.